A single sample is the source of the 5 T cell receptor beta chains below, sequenced in a study of PD-1 blockade in classical Hodgkin lymphoma. Each patient relapsed following autologous stem cell transplantation, and prior brentuximab vedotin exposure differed. Here immunoSEQ multiplex PCR was the method, and the copy in TCRdb shows in-frame clones only, minus some. This table has approximately 59,000 clones, under 95% appearing once. Source: peripheral blood mononuclear cells (PBMCs), taken before the second cycle of nivolumab. All receptors derive from a human donor with classical Hodgkin lymphoma.

V usage is TRBV9 and J usage is TRBJ2-4; the D gene could be TRBD1 or TRBD2 (5 bases each). With 4 bases removed from V and 0 bases from J, the gap between germline ends came to 20 bases. The V gene's germline CDR1 is SGDLS and CDR2 YYNGEE. This CDR3 region has 18 residues. The CDR3 region has the DNA TGTGCCAGCAGCTCGAGACGGGACGGACATTTAGCCAAAAACATTCAGTACTTC. It specifies CASSSRRDGHLAKNIQYF.

The chain employs TRBV21-1 and TRBJ1-2. TRBV21-1 is noted as a pseudogene. This CDR3 is built from 10 residues. The CDR3 spells CASPGIGYTF. CDR3 bases: TGTGCCAGCCCTGGGATCGGCTACACCTTC.

The J gene is TRBJ2-7, the V gene TRBV6-5; 13 nucleotides align to TRBD2. Trimming took 0 bases from V and 5 from J; bases not matched to a gene: 1. In germline, CDR1 is MNHEY, CDR2 SVGAGI. This CDR3 contains 15 residues. CDR3 DNA sequence: TGTGCCAGCAGTTACTCAGGGACTAGCGGGGACGAGCAGTACTTC. Amino acid sequence: CASSYSGTSGDEQYF.

The chain has TRBV7-9 and TRBJ2-3, with D perhaps matching TRBD1 or TRBD2 (6 bases each). CDR1 and CDR2 (germline): SEHNR, FQNEAQ (reference sequence). This CDR3 has 12 residues. The V gene lost 7 bases and the J gene lost 4 bases, with 9 bases spanning the gap. The CDR3 loop reads CASTRGPDTQYF. Here the CDR3 DNA reads TGTGCCAGCACCCGGGGGCCAGATACGCAGTATTTT.

This clone was observed a handful of times. The chain couples TRBV6-5 to TRBJ1-6, with TRBD1 matching over 7 bases. CDR1 is MNHEY and CDR2 is SVGAGI in the germline V gene. V shed 5 bases and J 8 bases; nucleotides not matched to a gene: 6. CDR3 length: 14 residues. The CDR3 nucleotides read TGTGCCAGCAGTCCGACAGGGAGGTATTCACCCCTCCACTTT. It specifies CASSPTGRYSPLHF.